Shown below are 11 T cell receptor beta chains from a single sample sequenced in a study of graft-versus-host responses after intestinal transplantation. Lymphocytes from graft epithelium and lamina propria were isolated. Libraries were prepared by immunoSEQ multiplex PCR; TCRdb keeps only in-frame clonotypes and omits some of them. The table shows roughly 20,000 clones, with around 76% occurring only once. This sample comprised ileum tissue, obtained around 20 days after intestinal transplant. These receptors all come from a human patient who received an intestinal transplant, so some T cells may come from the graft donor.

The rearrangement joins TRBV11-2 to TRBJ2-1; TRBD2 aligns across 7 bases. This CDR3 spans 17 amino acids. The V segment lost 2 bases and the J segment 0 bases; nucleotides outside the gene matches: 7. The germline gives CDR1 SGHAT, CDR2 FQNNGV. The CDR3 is CASSLSSSGSSYNEQFF. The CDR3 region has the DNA TGTGCCAGCAGCTTAAGTTCTAGCGGTAGCTCCTACAATGAGCAGTTCTTC.

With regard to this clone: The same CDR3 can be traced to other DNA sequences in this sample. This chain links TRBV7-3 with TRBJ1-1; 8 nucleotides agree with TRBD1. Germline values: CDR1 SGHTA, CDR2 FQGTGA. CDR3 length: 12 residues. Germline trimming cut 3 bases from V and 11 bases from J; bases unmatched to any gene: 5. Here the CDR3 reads CASSFQGQAAFF. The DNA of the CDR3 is TGTGCCAGCAGCTTCCAGGGACAGGCGGCTTTCTTT.

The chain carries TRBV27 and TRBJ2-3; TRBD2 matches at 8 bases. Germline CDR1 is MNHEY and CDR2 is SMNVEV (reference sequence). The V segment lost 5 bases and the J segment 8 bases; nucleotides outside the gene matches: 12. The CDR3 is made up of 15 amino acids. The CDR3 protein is CASSGTGGILGTQYF. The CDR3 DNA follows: TGTGCCAGCAGTGGTACGGGAGGGATTCTAGGTACGCAGTATTTT.

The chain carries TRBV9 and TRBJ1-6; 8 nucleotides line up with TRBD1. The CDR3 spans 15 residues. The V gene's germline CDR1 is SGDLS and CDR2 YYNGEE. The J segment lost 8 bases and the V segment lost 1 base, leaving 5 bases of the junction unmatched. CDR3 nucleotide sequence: TGTGCCAGCAGCGTAACAGGGGGGAAATATTCACCCCTCCACTTT. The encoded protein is CASSVTGGKYSPLHF. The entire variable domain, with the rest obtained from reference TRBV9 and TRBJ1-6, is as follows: DSGVTQTPKHLITATGQRVTLRCSPRSGDLSVYWYQQSLDQGLQFLIQYYNGEERAKGNILERFSAQQFPDLHSELNLSSLELGDSALYFCASSVTGGKYSPLHFGNGTRLTVT.

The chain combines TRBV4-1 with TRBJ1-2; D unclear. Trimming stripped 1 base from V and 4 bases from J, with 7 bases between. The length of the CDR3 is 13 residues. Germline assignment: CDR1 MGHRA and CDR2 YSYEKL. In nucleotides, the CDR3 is TGCGCCAGCAGCCAAGTCTCCCTCTATGGCTACACCTTC. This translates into CASSQVSLYGYTF.

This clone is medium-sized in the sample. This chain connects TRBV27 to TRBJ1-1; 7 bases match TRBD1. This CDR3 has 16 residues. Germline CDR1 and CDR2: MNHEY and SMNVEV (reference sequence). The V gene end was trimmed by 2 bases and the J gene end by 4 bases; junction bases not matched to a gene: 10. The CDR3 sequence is CASSLGAGGIGTEAFF. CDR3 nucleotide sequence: TGTGCCAGCAGTTTAGGGGCAGGGGGGATCGGCACTGAAGCTTTCTTT.

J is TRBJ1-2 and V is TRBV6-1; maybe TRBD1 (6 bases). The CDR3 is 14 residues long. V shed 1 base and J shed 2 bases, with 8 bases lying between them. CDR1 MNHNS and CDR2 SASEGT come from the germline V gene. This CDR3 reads CASSEVTGNYGYTF. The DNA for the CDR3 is TGTGCCAGCAGTGAAGTAACAGGGAACTATGGCTACACCTTC.

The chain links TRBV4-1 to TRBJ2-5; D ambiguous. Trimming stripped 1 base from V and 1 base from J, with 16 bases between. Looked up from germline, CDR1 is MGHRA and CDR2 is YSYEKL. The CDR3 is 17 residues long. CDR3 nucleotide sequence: TGCGCCAGCAGCCAAGTACCACTAAGTAAGACCCAAGAGACCCAGTACTTC. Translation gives CASSQVPLSKTQETQYF.

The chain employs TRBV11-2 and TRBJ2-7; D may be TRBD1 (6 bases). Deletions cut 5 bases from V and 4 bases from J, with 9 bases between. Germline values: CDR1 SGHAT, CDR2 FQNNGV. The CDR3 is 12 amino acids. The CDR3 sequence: CASSLTGYEQYF. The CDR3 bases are TGTGCCAGCAGCCTAACAGGGTACGAGCAGTACTTC.

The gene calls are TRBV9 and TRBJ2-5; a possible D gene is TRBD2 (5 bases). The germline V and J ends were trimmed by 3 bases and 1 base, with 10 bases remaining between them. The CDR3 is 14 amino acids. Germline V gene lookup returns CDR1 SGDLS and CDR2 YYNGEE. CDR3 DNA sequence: TGTGCCAGCAGCGAGAGGGTGCGCCAAGAGACCCAGTACTTC. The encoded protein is CASSERVRQETQYF.

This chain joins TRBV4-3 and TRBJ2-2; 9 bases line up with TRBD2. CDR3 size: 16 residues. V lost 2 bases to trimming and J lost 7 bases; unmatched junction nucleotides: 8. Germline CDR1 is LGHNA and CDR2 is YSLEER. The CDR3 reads CASSQPASGAGGELFF. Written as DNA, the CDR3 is TGCGCCAGCAGCCAACCCGCTAGCGGGGCCGGCGGGGAGCTGTTTTTT.